Following are 18 T cell receptor beta chains from one sample sequenced in a study of blood T cells in healthy people across ages. For the second PCR, which ran for about 6 to 11 cycles, a sample-barcoded 5' primer and a J-beta primer mix were used. MiXCR was run by TCRdb on the 5' RACE reads, yielding one entry per CDR3 protein. The table has 750,000 to 850,000 distinct CDR3 sequences, around a quarter seen once. A further study also used this sample, focusing on T cells of mothers and their children.

Material for sequencing was blood. Receptor source: a boy younger than 18 in good health.

The V call is TRBV7-2, the J call TRBJ2-1; D remains ambiguous. CDR1 is SGHTA and CDR2 is FQGNSA in the germline V gene. The CDR3 has 16 amino acids. V was pared by 5 bases and J by 0 bases, with 14 bases between. CDR3 in amino acids: CASSPLTTSSYNEQFF. DNA of the CDR3: TGTGCCAGCAGCCCGCTTACTACGAGCTCCTACAATGAGCAGTTCTTC.

Comments on this clonotype: The junction and the germline gene differ at one end; a read error may be behind it. The CDR3 here is CASSWYGNYGFTF. The DNA for the CDR3 is TGTGCCAGCAGTTGGTACGGTAACTATGGCTTCACCTTC. The V gene is TRBV6-2 or TRBV6-3, the J gene TRBJ1-2; no definite D call. This CDR3 has 13 amino acids. The germline CDR1 and CDR2 sequences are MNHEY and SVGEGT.

The genes are TRBV18 and TRBJ2-5; 8 nucleotides agree with TRBD1. The V gene's germline CDR1 is KGHSH and CDR2 LQKENI. The CDR3 covers 13 residues. With 8 bases clipped from V and 3 bases from J, the junction kept 5 bases outside the gene matches. The CDR3 coding sequence is TGTGCCAGCCTGGACAGGGCCGAAGAGACCCAGTACTTC. Amino acid sequence: CASLDRAEETQYF.

This sequence joins TRBV29-1 and TRBJ2-5; TRBD1 or TRBD2 may be the D gene (6 bases each). The CDR3 is made up of 15 amino acids. From germline, CDR1 is SQVTM and CDR2 ANQGSEA. Trimming took 3 bases from V and 4 from J, leaving 18 bases between them. In DNA, the CDR3 is TGCAGCGTTGAGTCCCGGGGGACACCGGGAGAGACCCAGTACTTC. This codes for CSVESRGTPGETQYF.

This sequence joins TRBV6-2 or TRBV6-3 and TRBJ2-7; 11 bases align to TRBD2. The DNA end favors TRBJ2-1, so the J call may be wrong. Germline CDR1 MNHEY, CDR2 SVGEGT. The CDR3 consists of 15 residues. The CDR3 sequence is CASRATSGDYNEQFF. The CDR3 DNA reads as TGTGCCAGCAGGGCGACTAGCGGGGATTACAATGAGCAGTTCTTC.

The CDR3 sequence: CASSLLGAGGLNTGELFF. As DNA, the CDR3 is TGTGCCAGCAGCCTACTCGGGGCGGGGGGCCTAAACACCGGGGAGCTGTTTTTT. V is TRBV7-2 and J is TRBJ2-2; 8 bases are shared with TRBD2. Germline values: CDR1 SGHTA, CDR2 FQGNSA. V lost 5 bases and J lost 2; bases outside the gene matches: 13. CDR3 length: 18 amino acids.

This clonotype has at least ten counts. One end of the junction fails to match germline, which may point to a read error. The V gene is TRBV7-3, the J gene TRBJ2-1; D gene ambiguous. This CDR3 region has 13 residues. Germline V lookup: CDR1 SGHTA, CDR2 FQGTGA. The CDR3 here is CASSLGRNNEQFF. CDR3 sequence (DNA): TGTGCTAGCAGCTTAGGGCGGAACAATGAGCAGTTCTTC.

The table lists this clonotype with a few counts. This chain connects TRBV29-1 to TRBJ2-7; 7 bases agree with TRBD2. With 1 base clipped from V and 3 bases from J, the junction kept 15 bases outside the gene matches. The CDR3 has 17 amino acids. CDR1 SQVTM and CDR2 ANQGSEA come from the germline V gene. The DNA of the CDR3 is TGCAGCGTTGAAGTTGGGCATGGGGGGGGTTCAAACTACGAGCAGTACTTC. It translates to CSVEVGHGGGSNYEQYF.

The genes are TRBV7-3 and TRBJ2-1; no clear D. The germline V gene has CDR1 SGHTA and CDR2 FQGTGA. There are 16 residues in the CDR3. The ends were cut back, 1 base at V and 0 bases at J, with 10 bases in the middle. CDR3 amino acids: CASSLMGSGSYNEQFF. CDR3 coding DNA: TGTGCCAGCAGCTTAATGGGGTCCGGCTCCTACAATGAGCAGTTCTTC. Supplemented by reference TRBV7-3 and TRBJ2-1, the full variable domain reads GAGVSQTPSNKVTEKGKYVELRCDPISGHTALYWYRQSLGQGPEFLIYFQGTGAADDSGLPNDRFFAVRPEGSVSTLKIQRTERGDSAVYLCASSLMGSGSYNEQFFGPGTRLTVL.

This clonotype was seen only a few times. The chain combines TRBV5-1 with TRBJ1-5; 7 bases match TRBD1. Per germline, CDR1 SGHRS and CDR2 YFSETQ. The CDR3 length is 14 residues. The V and J ends lost 2 bases and 7 bases, in that order; junction bases with no gene match: 6. Here the CDR3 DNA reads TGCGCCAGCAGCTTTATAGGGGGCTCACAGCCCCAGCATTTT. Translation: CASSFIGGSQPQHF.

The rearrangement uses TRBV10-3 and TRBJ1-4, with D perhaps matching TRBD1 (6 bases). Germline lookup yields CDR1 ENHRY and CDR2 SYGVKD. The CDR3 runs 15 residues. V lost 3 bases to trimming and J lost 5 bases, with 13 bases between them. The CDR3: CAISEGVGANEKLFF. CDR3 DNA: TGTGCCATCAGTGAAGGGGTGGGGGCGAATGAAAAACTGTTTTTT.

In this sample, this clonotype turned up a few times. The chain joins TRBV7-2 to TRBJ2-5; 7 positions agree with TRBD1. The J call may be in error: the DNA end matches TRBJ2-1 better. The CDR3 contains 14 residues. CDR1 and CDR2 from the germline V gene are SGHTA and FQGNSA. The CDR3, as DNA: TGTGCCAGCAGCTGGACCGGGACAGCGGATGAGCAGTTCTTC. Encoded protein: CASSWTGTADEQFF.

V is TRBV7-3 and J is TRBJ2-7; D tentatively fits TRBD1 or TRBD2 (5 bases each). The CDR3 loop spans 14 amino acids. CDR1 and CDR2 from the germline V gene are SGHTA and FQGTGA. V was shortened by 4 bases and J by 6 bases, with 16 bases between the two germline ends. CDR3 sequence: CASSSGTGSGEQYF. DNA of the CDR3: TGTGCCAGCAGCTCCGGGACGGGAAGTGGCGAGCAGTACTTC.

The chain joins TRBV7-8 to TRBJ1-2, with D unresolved. Germline V gene data show CDR1 as SGHVS and CDR2 as FQNEAQ. This CDR3 has 16 residues. V gave up 1 base and J gave up 4 bases, with 16 bases separating them. CDR3 DNA: TGTGCCAGCAGCTTAGAGAATGGAATGGTGGGCTATGGCTACACCTTC. Translation: CASSLENGMVGYGYTF.

The V call is TRBV7-8, the J call TRBJ1-5, with D tentatively TRBD1 (5 bases). CDR1 is SGHVS and CDR2 is FQNEAQ in the germline V gene. The CDR3 sequence is 18 residues long. With 2 bases removed from V and 2 bases from J, the gap between germline ends came to 19 bases. The CDR3 DNA follows: TGTGCCAGCAGCTTACTGGCCCCCGCAAGGGGAGGCAATCAGCCCCAGCATTTT. Its protein product is CASSLLAPARGGNQPQHF. The full variable domain, its missing parts supplied by reference TRBV7-8 and TRBJ1-5, is GAGVSQSPRYKVAKRGQDVALRCDPISGHVSLFWYQQALGQGPEFLTYFQNEAQLDKSGLPSDRFFAERPEGSVSTLKIQRTQQEDSAVYLCASSLLAPARGGNQPQHFGDGTRLSIL.

This clonotype was seen a handful of times. This chain links TRBV7-8 with TRBJ2-5, with TRBD1 matching 7 bases. Judging by the DNA end, TRBJ2-7 fits better; the J call may be wrong. Germline lookup yields CDR1 SGHVS and CDR2 FQNEAQ. This CDR3 contains 13 residues. The CDR3 sequence: CASSNRGTYEQYF. In nucleotides, the CDR3 is TGTGCCAGCAGCAACAGGGGCACCTACGAGCAGTACTTC.

The sample holds a few counts of this clonotype. This rearrangement joins TRBV2 to TRBJ1-4, with D unclear. This CDR3 comprises 11 residues. The ends were cut back, 6 bases at V and 7 bases at J, with 6 bases in the middle. Germline-derived CDR1 and CDR2 are SNHLY and FYNNEI. The CDR3 region has the DNA TGTGCCAGCAGGGTGGGTGAAAAACTGTTTTTT. Translation: CASRVGEKLFF.

Remarks on this clonotype: Its ends do not fully match the called genes, so a read error is possible. This chain links TRBV24-1 with TRBJ2-3, with TRBD2 identical over 15 bases. This CDR3 has 18 amino acids. The germline gives CDR1 KGHDR, CDR2 SFDVKD. The CDR3 sequence: CATSDFPPGLAGGDTQYF. Here the CDR3 DNA reads TGTGCCACCAGTGATTTCCCCCCGGGACTAGCGGGGGGTGATACGCAGTACTTT.